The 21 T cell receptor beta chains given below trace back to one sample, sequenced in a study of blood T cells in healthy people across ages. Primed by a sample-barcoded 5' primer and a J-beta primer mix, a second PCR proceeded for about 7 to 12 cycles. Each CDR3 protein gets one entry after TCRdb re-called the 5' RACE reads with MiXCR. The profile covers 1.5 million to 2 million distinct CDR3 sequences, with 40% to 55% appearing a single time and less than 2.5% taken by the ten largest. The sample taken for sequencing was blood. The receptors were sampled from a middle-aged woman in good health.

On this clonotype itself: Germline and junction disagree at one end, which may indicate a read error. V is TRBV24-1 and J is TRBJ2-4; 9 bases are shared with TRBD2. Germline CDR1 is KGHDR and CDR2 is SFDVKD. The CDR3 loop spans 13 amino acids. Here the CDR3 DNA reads TGTGCCGCCAGAGGGACTAGCTACAATGAGCAGTACTTC. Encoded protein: CAARGTSYNEQYF.

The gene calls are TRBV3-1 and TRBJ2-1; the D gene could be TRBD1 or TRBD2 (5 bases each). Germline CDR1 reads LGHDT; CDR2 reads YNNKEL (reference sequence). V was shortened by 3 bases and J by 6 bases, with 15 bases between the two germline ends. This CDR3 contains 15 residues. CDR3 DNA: TGTGCCAGCAGCCAGCGGGCCACAGGCGGCAATGAGCAGTTCTTC. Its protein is CASSQRATGGNEQFF.

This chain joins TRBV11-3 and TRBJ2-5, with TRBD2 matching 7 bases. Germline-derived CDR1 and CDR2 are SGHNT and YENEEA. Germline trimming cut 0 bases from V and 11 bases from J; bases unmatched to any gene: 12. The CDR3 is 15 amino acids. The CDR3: CASSLDGEGRDEQYF. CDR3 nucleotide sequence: TGTGCCAGCAGCTTAGATGGCGAGGGGAGGGATGAGCAGTACTTC.

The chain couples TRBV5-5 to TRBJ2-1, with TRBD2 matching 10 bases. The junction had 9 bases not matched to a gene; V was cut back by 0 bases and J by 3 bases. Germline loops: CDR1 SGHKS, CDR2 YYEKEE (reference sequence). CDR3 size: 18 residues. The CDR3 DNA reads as TGTGCCAGCAGCTTGGATGTCCTAGCGGGAGCCCTCTACAATGAGCAGTTCTTC. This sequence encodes CASSLDVLAGALYNEQFF.

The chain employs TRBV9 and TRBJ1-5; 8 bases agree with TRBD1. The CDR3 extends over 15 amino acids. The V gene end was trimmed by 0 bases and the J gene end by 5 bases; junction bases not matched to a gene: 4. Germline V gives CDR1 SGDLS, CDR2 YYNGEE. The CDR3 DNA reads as TGTGCCAGCAGCGTAGGGGCAGGGGGCGATCAGCCCCAGCATTTT. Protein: CASSVGAGGDQPQHF.

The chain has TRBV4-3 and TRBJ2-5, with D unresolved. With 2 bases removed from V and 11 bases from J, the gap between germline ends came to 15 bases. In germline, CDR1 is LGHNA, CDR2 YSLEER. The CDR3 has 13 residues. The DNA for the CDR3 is TGCGCCAGCAGCCAAACCGTCGGCGCTGAGCAGTACTTC. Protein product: CASSQTVGAEQYF.

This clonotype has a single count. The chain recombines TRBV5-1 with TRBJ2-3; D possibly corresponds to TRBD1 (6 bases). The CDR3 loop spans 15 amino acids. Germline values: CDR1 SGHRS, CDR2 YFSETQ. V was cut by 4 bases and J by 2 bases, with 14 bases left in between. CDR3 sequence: CASSGQSGPTDTQYF. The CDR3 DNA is TGCGCCAGCAGCGGACAGAGCGGACCCACAGATACGCAGTATTTT.

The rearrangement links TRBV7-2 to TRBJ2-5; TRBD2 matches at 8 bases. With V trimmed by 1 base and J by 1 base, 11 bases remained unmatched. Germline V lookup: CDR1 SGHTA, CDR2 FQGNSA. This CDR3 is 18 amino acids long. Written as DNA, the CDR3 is TGTGCCAGCAGCTTAGGATTTACGGCTAGCGGGTTCCAAGAGACCCAGTACTTC. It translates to CASSLGFTASGFQETQYF.

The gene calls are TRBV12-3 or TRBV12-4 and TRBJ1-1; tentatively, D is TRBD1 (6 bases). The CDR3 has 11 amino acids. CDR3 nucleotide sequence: TGTGCGGACAGACTAAACACTGAAGCTTTCTTT. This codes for CADRLNTEAFF.

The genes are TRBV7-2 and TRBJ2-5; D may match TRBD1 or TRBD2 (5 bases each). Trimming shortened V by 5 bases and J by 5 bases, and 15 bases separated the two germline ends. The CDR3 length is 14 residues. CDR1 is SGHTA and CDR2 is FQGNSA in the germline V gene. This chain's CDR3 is CASSPGVGTETQYF. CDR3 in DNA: TGTGCCAGCAGCCCCGGGGTGGGGACGGAGACCCAGTACTTC.

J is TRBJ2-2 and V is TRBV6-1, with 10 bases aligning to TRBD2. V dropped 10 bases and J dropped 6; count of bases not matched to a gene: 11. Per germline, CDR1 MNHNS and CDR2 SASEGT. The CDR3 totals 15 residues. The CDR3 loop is CAIGASGGRAGELFF. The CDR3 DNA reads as TGTGCCATTGGGGCTAGCGGGGGAAGGGCCGGGGAGCTGTTTTTT.

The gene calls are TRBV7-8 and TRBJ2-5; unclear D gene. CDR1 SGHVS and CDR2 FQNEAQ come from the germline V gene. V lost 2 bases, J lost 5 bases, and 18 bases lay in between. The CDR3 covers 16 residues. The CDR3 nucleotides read TGTGCCAGCAGCTTATTCGCCCCGGGCTCCCGGGAGACCCAGTACTTC. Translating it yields CASSLFAPGSRETQYF.

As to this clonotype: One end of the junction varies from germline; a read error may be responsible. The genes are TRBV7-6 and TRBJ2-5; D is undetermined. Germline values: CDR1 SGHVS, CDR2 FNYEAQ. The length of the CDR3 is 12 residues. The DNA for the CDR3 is TGTGCCAGCAGCCAGGCCCAACAGACCCAGTACTTC. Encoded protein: CASSQAQQTQYF.

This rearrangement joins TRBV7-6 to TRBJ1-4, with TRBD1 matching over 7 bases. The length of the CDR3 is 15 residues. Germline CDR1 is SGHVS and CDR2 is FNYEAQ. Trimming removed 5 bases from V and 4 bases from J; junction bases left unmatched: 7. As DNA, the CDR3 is TGTGCCAGCAGCCCCCGACAGGGTGGTAATGAAAAACTGTTTTTT. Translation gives CASSPRQGGNEKLFF.

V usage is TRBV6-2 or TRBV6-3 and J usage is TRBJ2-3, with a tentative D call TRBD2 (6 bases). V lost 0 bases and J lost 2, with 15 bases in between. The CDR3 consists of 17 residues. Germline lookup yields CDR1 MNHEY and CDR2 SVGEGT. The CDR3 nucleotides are TGTGCCAGCAGTTACTCGAGACGGGGGTTACACACAGATACGCAGTATTTT. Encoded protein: CASSYSRRGLHTDTQYF.

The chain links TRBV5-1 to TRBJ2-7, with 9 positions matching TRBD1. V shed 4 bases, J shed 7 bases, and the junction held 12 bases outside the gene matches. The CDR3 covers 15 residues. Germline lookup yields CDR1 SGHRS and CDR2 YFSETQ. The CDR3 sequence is CASSPSDRGGNEQYF. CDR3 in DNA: TGCGCCAGCAGCCCATCGGACAGGGGCGGCAATGAGCAGTACTTC.

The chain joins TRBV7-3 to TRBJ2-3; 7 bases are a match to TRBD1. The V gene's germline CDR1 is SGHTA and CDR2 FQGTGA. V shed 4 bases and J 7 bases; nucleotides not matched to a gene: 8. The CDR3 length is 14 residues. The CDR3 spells CASSSGTEGYTQYF. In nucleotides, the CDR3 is TGTGCCAGCAGCTCCGGGACAGAAGGCTATACGCAGTATTTT. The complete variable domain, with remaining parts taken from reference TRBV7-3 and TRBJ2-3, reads GAGVSQTPSNKVTEKGKYVELRCDPISGHTALYWYRQSLGQGPEFLIYFQGTGAADDSGLPNDRFFAVRPEGSVSTLKIQRTERGDSAVYLCASSSGTEGYTQYFGPGTRLTVL.

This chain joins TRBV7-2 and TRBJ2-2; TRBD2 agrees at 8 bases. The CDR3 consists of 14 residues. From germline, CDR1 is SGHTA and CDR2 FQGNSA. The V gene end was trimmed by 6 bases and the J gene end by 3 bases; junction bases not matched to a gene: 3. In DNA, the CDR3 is TGTGCCAGCAGGCTGACTAGCGACACCGGGGAGCTGTTTTTT. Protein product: CASRLTSDTGELFF.

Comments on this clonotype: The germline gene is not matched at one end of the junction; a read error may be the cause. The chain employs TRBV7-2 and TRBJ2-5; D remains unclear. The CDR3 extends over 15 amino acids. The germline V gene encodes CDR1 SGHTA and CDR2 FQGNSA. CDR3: CANSRQLAIQETQYF. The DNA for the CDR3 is TGTGCCAACAGCCGGCAACTCGCTATCCAAGAGACCCAGTACTTC. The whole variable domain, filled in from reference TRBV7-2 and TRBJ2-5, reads GAGVSQSPSNKVTEKGKDVELRCDPISGHTALYWYRQSLGQGLEFLIYFQGNSAPDKSGLPSDRFSAERTGGSVSTLTIQRTQQEDSAVYLCANSRQLAIQETQYFGPGTRLLVL.

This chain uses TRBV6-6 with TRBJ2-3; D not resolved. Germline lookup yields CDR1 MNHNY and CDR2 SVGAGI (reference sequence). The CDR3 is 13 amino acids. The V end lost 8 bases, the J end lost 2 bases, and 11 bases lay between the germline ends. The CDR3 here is CASLMEFTDTQYF. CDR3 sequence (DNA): TGTGCCAGCCTTATGGAGTTCACAGATACGCAGTATTTT.

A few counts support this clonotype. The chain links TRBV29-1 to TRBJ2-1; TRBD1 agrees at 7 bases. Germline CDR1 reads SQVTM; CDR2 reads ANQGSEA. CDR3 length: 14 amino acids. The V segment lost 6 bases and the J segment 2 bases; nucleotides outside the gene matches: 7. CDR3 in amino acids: CSVGDSLTYNEQFF. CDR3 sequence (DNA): TGCAGCGTAGGGGACAGCTTGACCTACAATGAGCAGTTCTTC.